Each of the 24 T cell receptor beta chains below was sequenced from the same sample in a study of T cell responses to AZD1222 COVID-19 vaccine. The assay was immunoSEQ multiplex PCR, and TCRdb's table has in-frame clones only and misses some. The sample yields about 100,000 clones, around 82% seen once. The source was peripheral blood, collected on day 0 of AZD1222 vaccination. All receptors come from an adult in good health.

The chain links TRBV7-2 to TRBJ1-1, with a weak D call TRBD1 (6 bases). The germline V gene has CDR1 SGHTA and CDR2 FQGNSA. Trimming left V 4 bases short and J 1 base short, with 19 bases between. CDR3 length: 17 residues. The CDR3 protein is CASSYPGRGGRNTEAFF. The CDR3 bases are TGTGCCAGCAGCTACCCCGGTCGGGGGGGCAGGAACACTGAAGCTTTCTTT.

V usage is TRBV28 and J usage is TRBJ1-4, with 10 nucleotides matching TRBD1. The junction had 9 bases not matched to a gene; V was cut back by 4 bases and J by 1 base. Germline V CDR1 and CDR2: MDHEN, SYDVKM. The CDR3 spans 18 residues. This chain's CDR3 is CASSSRGQGLLTNEKLFF. The CDR3 DNA follows: TGTGCCAGCAGTTCTCGGGGACAGGGGCTATTAACTAATGAAAAACTGTTTTTT.

The chain carries TRBV6-4 and TRBJ1-6, with unresolved D. Per the germline V gene, CDR1 is MRHNA and CDR2 is SNTAGT. V lost 0 bases and J lost 10, with 7 bases in between. CDR3 size: 13 residues. CDR3 amino acids: CASSDSLTSPLHF. Written as DNA, the CDR3 is TGTGCCAGCAGTGACTCCCTAACATCACCCCTCCACTTT.

The rearrangement uses TRBV21-1 and TRBJ2-3. TRBV21-1 is a pseudogene segment. CDR3 length: 18 residues. CDR3 sequence (DNA): TGTGCCAGCAGCAAGTGGGTCAGTGGAGCGTCGGGGGCCGATACGCAGTATTTT. Encoded protein: CASSKWVSGASGADTQYF.

The V gene is TRBV6-6, the J gene TRBJ2-7; the D is unclear. Trimming removed 5 bases at V and 4 bases at J, with 15 bases between. CDR1 is MNHNY, CDR2 SVGAGI, per germline (reference sequence). The CDR3 has 14 residues. The DNA of the CDR3 is TGTGCCAGCAGTACGCCAGTCAGGAGATACGAGCAGTACTTC. Its translation: CASSTPVRRYEQYF.

This clone was seen once. The chain combines TRBV6-1 with TRBJ2-5; D gene unclear. The CDR3 length is 13 residues. V was trimmed by 0 bases and J by 7 bases, leaving 9 bases between them. Germline CDR1 is MNHNS and CDR2 is SASEGT. The CDR3 DNA reads TGTGCCAGCAGTGAAGCAGGGATAGGGACCCAGTACTTC. This codes for CASSEAGIGTQYF.

The chain employs TRBV10-3 and TRBJ1-2, with a tentative D call TRBD1 (6 bases). The germline gives CDR1 ENHRY, CDR2 SYGVKD. V was cut by 2 bases and J by 2 bases, with 9 bases left in between. This CDR3 has 14 residues. CDR3 residues: CAISEAGANYGYTF. CDR3 sequence (DNA): TGTGCCATCAGTGAGGCGGGGGCCAACTATGGCTACACCTTC.

The chain joins TRBV24-1 to TRBJ2-3; D is undetermined. Deletions cut 5 bases from V and 11 bases from J, with 16 bases between. Germline lookup yields CDR1 KGHDR and CDR2 SFDVKD. CDR3 length: 13 residues. CDR3 sequence (DNA): TGTGCCACCAGTGGGCAAAAGACGGCCCTGCAGTATTTT. This sequence encodes CATSGQKTALQYF.

V gene TRBV3-1 (or the pseudogene TRBV3-2) combines with J gene TRBJ1-1; D ambiguous. This CDR3 is 14 amino acids long. Deletions cut 1 base from V and 7 bases from J, with 13 bases between. Germline V CDR1 and CDR2: LGHDT, YNNKEL (reference sequence). In DNA, the CDR3 is TGTGCCAGCAGCCAAGCGGGCGGGATTAGTGAAGCTTTCTTT. This encodes CASSQAGGISEAFF.

This clone was detected ten times or more. J is TRBJ2-1 and V is TRBV10-1; 7 bases fit TRBD2. The V gene's germline CDR1 is WNHNN and CDR2 SYGVQD (reference sequence). The CDR3 runs 14 residues. V dropped 5 bases and J dropped 9; count of bases not matched to a gene: 10. The DNA of the CDR3 is TGCGCCAGCAGTCTTAGCGGGCCCGCAGGTGAGCAGTTCTTC. As protein: CASSLSGPAGEQFF.

The CDR3 loop is CASSQVGQGGGYTF. CDR3 sequence (DNA): TGTGCCAGCAGCCAAGTCGGACAGGGAGGGGGCTACACCTTC. The rearrangement uses TRBV3-1 (or the pseudogene TRBV3-2) and TRBJ1-2, with TRBD1 matching over 8 bases. CDR3 size: 14 residues. Germline CDR1 and CDR2: LGHDT and YNNKEL (reference sequence). The J segment lost 8 bases and the V segment lost 1 base, leaving 6 bases of the junction unmatched.

The chain joins TRBV7-2 to TRBJ2-5; D is unclear. The V end was cut by 5 bases, the J end by 2 bases, with 9 bases between. The length of the CDR3 is 13 residues. Per the germline V gene, CDR1 is SGHTA and CDR2 is FQGNSA. In nucleotides, the CDR3 is TGTGCCAGCAGCCTAGGCGTACAAGAGACCCAGTACTTC. This encodes CASSLGVQETQYF.

This clone has only a few counts. The J gene is TRBJ1-4, the V gene TRBV14; 8 nucleotides agree with TRBD1. Germline CDR1 SGHDN, CDR2 FVKESK. The length of the CDR3 is 15 residues. V lost 4 bases, J lost 7 bases, and 8 bases stayed unmatched. The CDR3 here is CASSRQTGVGEKLFF. Here the CDR3 DNA reads TGTGCCAGCAGCCGCCAGACAGGGGTGGGTGAAAAACTGTTTTTT.

The V and J genes are TRBV27 and TRBJ1-6; tentatively, D is TRBD1 (5 bases). Per the germline V gene, CDR1 is MNHEY and CDR2 is SMNVEV (reference sequence). There are 16 residues in the CDR3. V was clipped by 6 bases and J by 6 bases, with 18 bases between them. Here the CDR3 reads CASSPRGGSVNSPLHF. The CDR3 DNA reads as TGTGCCAGCAGCCCCCGTGGGGGATCGGTTAATTCACCCCTCCACTTT.

The V and J genes are TRBV7-9 and TRBJ1-4; TRBD1 aligns across 11 bases. This CDR3 comprises 15 residues. With 5 bases clipped from V and 7 bases from J, the junction kept 6 bases outside the gene matches. CDR1 is SEHNR, CDR2 FQNEAQ, per germline (reference sequence). DNA of the CDR3: TGTGCCAGCAGCGAGCCGGGACAGGGGGGTGAAAAACTGTTTTTT. It specifies CASSEPGQGGEKLFF.

V and J are TRBV19 and TRBJ2-7; the match to TRBD1 covers 8 bases. Looked up from germline, CDR1 is LNHDA and CDR2 is SQIVND (reference sequence). The junction had 11 bases not matched to a gene; V was cut back by 7 bases and J by 9 bases. The CDR3 sequence is 13 residues long. In nucleotides, the CDR3 is TGTGCCAGTACCTTCACAGGGGGAAACGCGCAGTACTTC. Translated: CASTFTGGNAQYF.

V is TRBV6-5 and J is TRBJ2-1; TRBD1 aligns across 8 bases. The CDR3 is 15 amino acids. The J segment lost 5 bases and the V segment lost 3 bases, leaving 6 bases of the junction unmatched. Germline V gene data show CDR1 as MNHEY and CDR2 as SVGAGI. For the CDR3, the DNA is TGTGCCAGCAGTTATCGGGACAGGAGAAACAATGAGCAGTTCTTC. It yields the protein CASSYRDRRNNEQFF.

The chain links TRBV5-1 to TRBJ1-2; D possibly corresponds to TRBD1 (5 bases). V shed 2 bases and J shed 0 bases, with 8 bases lying between them. The CDR3 has 14 residues. CDR1 is SGHRS, CDR2 YFSETQ, per germline. The CDR3 DNA sequence: TGCGCCAGCAGCTTATCGGGGGCTAACTATGGCTACACCTTC. Translated, it gives CASSLSGANYGYTF.

The chain combines TRBV7-9 with TRBJ1-6; 7 bases fit TRBD1. The CDR3 runs 15 residues. Germline V gene data show CDR1 as SEHNR and CDR2 as FQNEAQ (reference sequence). Losses at the gene ends were 5 bases for V and 7 bases for J; bases not matched to a gene: 8. CDR3 loop: CASSGPGQENSPLHF. CDR3 in DNA: TGTGCCAGCAGCGGACCCGGACAGGAAAATTCACCCCTCCACTTT. Full variable domain (remainder filled in from reference TRBV7-9 and TRBJ1-6): DTGVSQNPRHKITKRGQNVTFRCDPISEHNRLYWYRQTLGQGPEFLTYFQNEAQLEKSRLLSDRFSAERPKGSFSTLEIQRTEQGDSAMYLCASSGPGQENSPLHFGNGTRLTVT.

This chain joins TRBV19 and TRBJ2-3; the D is unclear. V was shortened by 6 bases and J by 1 base, with 11 bases between the two germline ends. The germline V gene encodes CDR1 LNHDA and CDR2 SQIVND (reference sequence). The CDR3 contains 14 residues. The CDR3 DNA follows: TGTGCCAGTAGGGGGTTATGGGGCACAGATACGCAGTATTTT. The encoded protein is CASRGLWGTDTQYF.

There are a few counts of this clone. The chain couples TRBV27 to TRBJ1-5; D might be TRBD1 (5 bases). CDR1 is MNHEY, CDR2 SMNVEV, per germline (reference sequence). The CDR3 covers 13 residues. V gave up 5 bases and J gave up 4 bases, with 9 bases separating them. In DNA form, the CDR3 reads TGTGCCAGCAGTCAGGGTAGAAATCAGCCCCAGCATTTT. Amino acids: CASSQGRNQPQHF.

V and J are TRBV28 and TRBJ1-5, with TRBD1 as a possible D gene (5 bases). Germline V CDR1 and CDR2: MDHEN, SYDVKM. V dropped 8 bases and J dropped 2 bases, with 10 bases sitting between them. The CDR3 runs 13 residues. DNA of the CDR3: TGTGCCAGCGTTAGGGACGGCAATCAGCCCCAGCATTTT. Its protein is CASVRDGNQPQHF.

This CDR3 reads CASSLAGTGLMGETQYF. CDR3 nucleotide sequence: TGTGCCAGCAGCTTGGCAGGGACAGGGCTTATGGGAGAGACCCAGTACTTC. The J gene is TRBJ2-5, the V gene TRBV5-6, with 9 bases lining up with TRBD1. Germline V gives CDR1 SGHDT, CDR2 YYEEEE. The trim removed 0 bases at V and 4 bases at J, leaving 10 bases unmatched. The CDR3 is 17 residues long.

This chain joins TRBV19 and TRBJ2-6, with D uncertain. V lost 4 bases to trimming and J lost 0 bases, with 7 bases between them. Per the germline V gene, CDR1 is LNHDA and CDR2 is SQIVND (reference sequence). The CDR3 is made up of 15 amino acids. The CDR3 DNA reads as TGTGCCAGTAGTAGCCAGATCTCTGGGGCCAACGTCCTGACTTTC. Translating gives CASSSQISGANVLTF.